This T cell receptor (beta chain) comes out of a study of T cells in tuberculosis. Study-wide results and caveats: Smaller alpha distances in active tuberculosis partly reflected shorter CDR3-alpha lengths. Active tuberculosis cases were adults; controls were adolescents.

The CDR3 runs to 13 residues. CDR1 is MNHEY and CDR2 is SVGAGI in the germline V gene. The ends were cut back, 6 bases at V and 6 bases at J, with 11 bases in the middle. Libraries were prepared by immunoSEQ multiplex PCR; TCRdb keeps only in-frame clonotypes and omits some of them. This sample has about 34,000 clones, with roughly nine tenths found just once. Concerning this clone itself: The antigen is undetermined.

This rearrangement joins TRBV6-5 to TRBJ2-2; a possible D gene is TRBD1 (5 bases). Sequenced sample: PBMCs. The sequence derives from a donor between 10 and 35 years old with latent tuberculosis or without tuberculosis infection. As DNA, the CDR3 is TGTGCCAGCAGCGCGAGACAGTCCGGGGAGCTGTTTTTT. It is translated as CASSARQSGELFF.